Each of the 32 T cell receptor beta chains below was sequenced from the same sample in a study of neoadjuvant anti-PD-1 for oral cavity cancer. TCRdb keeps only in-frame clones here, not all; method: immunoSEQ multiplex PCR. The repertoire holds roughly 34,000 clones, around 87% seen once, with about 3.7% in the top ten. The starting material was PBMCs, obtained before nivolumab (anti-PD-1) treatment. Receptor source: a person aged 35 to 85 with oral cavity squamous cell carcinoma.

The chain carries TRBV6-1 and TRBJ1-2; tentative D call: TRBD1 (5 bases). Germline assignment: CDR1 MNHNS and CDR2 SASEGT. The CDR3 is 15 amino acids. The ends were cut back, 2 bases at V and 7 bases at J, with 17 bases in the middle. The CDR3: CASSERLRGVGGYTF. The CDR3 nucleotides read TGTGCCAGCAGTGAAAGGTTAAGAGGGGTGGGTGGCTACACCTTC.

Here the CDR3 DNA reads TGTGCCAGCAGCTACCAGGTTAGGGGTGAAAAACTGTTTTTT. Its protein product is CASSYQVRGEKLFF. V and J are TRBV7-9 and TRBJ1-4; a weak D match, TRBD1 (5 bases). V was shortened by 4 bases and J by 7 bases, with 13 bases between the two germline ends. The CDR3 extends over 14 amino acids. Looked up from germline, CDR1 is SEHNR and CDR2 is FQNEAQ (reference sequence).

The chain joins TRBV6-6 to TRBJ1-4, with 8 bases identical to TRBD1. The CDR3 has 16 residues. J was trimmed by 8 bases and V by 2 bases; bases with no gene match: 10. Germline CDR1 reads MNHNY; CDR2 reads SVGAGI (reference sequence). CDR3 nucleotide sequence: TGTGCCAGCAGTTACCTCCATGGACAGGGAGAAGAAAAACTGTTTTTT. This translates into CASSYLHGQGEEKLFF.

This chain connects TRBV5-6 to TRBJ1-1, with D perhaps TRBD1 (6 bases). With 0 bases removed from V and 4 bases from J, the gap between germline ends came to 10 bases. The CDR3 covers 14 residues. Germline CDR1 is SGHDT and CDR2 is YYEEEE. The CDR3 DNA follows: TGTGCCAGCAGCTTGGCTGAGGGGGGCACTGAAGCTTTCTTT. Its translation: CASSLAEGGTEAFF.

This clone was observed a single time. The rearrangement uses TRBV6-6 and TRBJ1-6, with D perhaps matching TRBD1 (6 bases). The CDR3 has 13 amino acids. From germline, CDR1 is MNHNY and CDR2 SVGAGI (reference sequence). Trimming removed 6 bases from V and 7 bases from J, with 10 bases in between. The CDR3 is CASRDSANSPLHF. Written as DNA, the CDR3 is TGTGCCAGCAGGGACAGCGCGAATTCACCCCTCCACTTT.

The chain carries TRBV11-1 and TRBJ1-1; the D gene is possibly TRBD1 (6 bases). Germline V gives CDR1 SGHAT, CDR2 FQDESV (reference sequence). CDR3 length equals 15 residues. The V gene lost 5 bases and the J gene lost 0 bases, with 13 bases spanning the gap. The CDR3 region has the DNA TGTGCCAGCAGCACCGGACAGAGGATGAACACTGAAGCTTTCTTT. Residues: CASSTGQRMNTEAFF. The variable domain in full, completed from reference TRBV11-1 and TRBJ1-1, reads EAEVAQSPRYKITEKSQAVAFWCDPISGHATLYWYRQILGQGPELLVQFQDESVVDDSQLPKDRFSAERLKGVDSTLKIQPAELGDSAMYLCASSTGQRMNTEAFFGQGTRLTVV.

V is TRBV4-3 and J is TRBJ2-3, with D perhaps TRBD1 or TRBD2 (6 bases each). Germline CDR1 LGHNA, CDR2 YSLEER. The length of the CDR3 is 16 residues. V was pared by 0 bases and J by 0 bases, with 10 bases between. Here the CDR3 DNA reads TGCGCCAGCAGCCAAGATGAGGGGGGAAGCACAGATACGCAGTATTTT. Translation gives CASSQDEGGSTDTQYF.

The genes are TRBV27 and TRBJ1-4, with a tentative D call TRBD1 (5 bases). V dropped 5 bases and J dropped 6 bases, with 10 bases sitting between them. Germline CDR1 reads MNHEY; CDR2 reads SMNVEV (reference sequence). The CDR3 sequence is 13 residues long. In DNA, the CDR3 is TGTGCCAGCAGTGCGTTGGGGCATGAAAAACTGTTTTTT. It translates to CASSALGHEKLFF.

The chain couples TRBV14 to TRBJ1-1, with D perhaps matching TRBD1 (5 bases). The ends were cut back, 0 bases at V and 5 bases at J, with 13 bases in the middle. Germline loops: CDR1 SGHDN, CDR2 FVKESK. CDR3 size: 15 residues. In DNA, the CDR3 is TGTGCCAGCAGCCAAGAAAAGAGGGGAAAAACTGAAGCTTTCTTT. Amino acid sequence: CASSQEKRGKTEAFF.

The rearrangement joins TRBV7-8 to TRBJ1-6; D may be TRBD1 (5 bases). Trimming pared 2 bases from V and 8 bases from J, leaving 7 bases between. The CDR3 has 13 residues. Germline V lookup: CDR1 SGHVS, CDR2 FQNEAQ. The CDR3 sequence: CASSLWGDSPLHF. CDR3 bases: TGTGCCAGCAGCTTATGGGGGGATTCACCCCTCCACTTT.

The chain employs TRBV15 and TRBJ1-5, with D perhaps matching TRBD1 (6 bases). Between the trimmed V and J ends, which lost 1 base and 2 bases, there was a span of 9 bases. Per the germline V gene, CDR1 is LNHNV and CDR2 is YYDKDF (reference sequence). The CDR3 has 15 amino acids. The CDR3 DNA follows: TGTGCCACCAGCAGAGGGGGGGCCGGCAATCAGCCCCAGCATTTT. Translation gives CATSRGGAGNQPQHF.

CDR3 DNA sequence: TGTGCCAGCAGACAGGGACAGGGGGTAAATCAGCCCCAGCATTTT. It specifies CASRQGQGVNQPQHF. The chain uses TRBV28 and TRBJ1-5; TRBD1 aligns across 11 bases. The CDR3 runs to 15 residues. With V trimmed by 6 bases and J by 4 bases, 5 bases remained unmatched. Germline loops: CDR1 MDHEN, CDR2 SYDVKM.

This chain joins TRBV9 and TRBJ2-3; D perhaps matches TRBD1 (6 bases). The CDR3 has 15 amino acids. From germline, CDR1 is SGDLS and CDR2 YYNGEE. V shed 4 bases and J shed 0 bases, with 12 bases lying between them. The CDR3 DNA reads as TGTGCCAGCAGCCGACAGGTAACTAGCACAGATACGCAGTATTTT. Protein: CASSRQVTSTDTQYF.

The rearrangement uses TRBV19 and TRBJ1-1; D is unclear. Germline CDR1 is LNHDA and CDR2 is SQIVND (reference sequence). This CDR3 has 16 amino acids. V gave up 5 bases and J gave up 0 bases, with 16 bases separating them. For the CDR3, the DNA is TGTGCCAGTAGTTCACATTCGTCGGGGTTGAACACTGAAGCTTTCTTT. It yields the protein CASSSHSSGLNTEAFF.

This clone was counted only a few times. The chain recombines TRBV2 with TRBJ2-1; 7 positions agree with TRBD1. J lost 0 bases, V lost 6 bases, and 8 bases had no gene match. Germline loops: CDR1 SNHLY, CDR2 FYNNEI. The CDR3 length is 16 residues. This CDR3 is CASSTGTASSYNEQFF. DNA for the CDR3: TGTGCCAGCAGCACGGGGACAGCTAGCTCCTACAATGAGCAGTTCTTC.

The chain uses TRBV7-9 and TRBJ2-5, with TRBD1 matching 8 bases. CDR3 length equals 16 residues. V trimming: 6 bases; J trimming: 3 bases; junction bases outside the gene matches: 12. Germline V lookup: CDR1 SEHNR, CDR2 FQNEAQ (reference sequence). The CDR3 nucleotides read TGTGCCAGCAGTTCCAGGACAGGGTTGGAAGAAGAGACCCAGTACTTC. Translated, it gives CASSSRTGLEEETQYF.

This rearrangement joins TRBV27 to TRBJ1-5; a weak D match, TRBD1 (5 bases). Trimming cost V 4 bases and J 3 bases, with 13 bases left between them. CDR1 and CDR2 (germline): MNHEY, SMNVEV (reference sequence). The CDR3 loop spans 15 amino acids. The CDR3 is CASSWGTGNNQPQHF. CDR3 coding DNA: TGTGCCAGCAGTTGGGGGACGGGCAACAATCAGCCCCAGCATTTT.

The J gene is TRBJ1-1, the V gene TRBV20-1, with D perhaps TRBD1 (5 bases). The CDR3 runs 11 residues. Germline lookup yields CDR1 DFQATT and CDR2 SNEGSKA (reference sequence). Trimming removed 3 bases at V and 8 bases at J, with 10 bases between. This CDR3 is CSARLQGEAFF. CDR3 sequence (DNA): TGCAGTGCTAGGTTGCAGGGAGAAGCTTTCTTT.

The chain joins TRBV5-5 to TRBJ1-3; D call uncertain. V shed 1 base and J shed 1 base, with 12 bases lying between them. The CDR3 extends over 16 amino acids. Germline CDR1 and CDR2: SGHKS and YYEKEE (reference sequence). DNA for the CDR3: TGTGCCAGCAGCTTGTTACGGGGTCGGTCTGGAAACACCATATATTTT. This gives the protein CASSLLRGRSGNTIYF.

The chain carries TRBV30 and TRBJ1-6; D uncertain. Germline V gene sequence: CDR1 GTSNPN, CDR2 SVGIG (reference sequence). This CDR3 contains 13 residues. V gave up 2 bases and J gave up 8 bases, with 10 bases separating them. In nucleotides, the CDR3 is TGTGCCTGGAGTAGGCAGGAAGATTCACCCCTCCACTTT. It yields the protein CAWSRQEDSPLHF.

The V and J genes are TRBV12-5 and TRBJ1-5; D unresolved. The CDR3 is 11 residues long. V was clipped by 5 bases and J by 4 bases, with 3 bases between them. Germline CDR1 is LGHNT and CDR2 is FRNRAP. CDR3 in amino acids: CASGPNQPQHF. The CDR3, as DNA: TGTGCTAGTGGTCCTAATCAGCCCCAGCATTTT.

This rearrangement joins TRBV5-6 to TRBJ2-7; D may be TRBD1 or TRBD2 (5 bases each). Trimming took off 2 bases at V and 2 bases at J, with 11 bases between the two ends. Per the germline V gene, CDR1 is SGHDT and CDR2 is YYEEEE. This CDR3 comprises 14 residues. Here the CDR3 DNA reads TGTGCCAGCAGCTTTGGGGGACGCACCTACGAGCAGTACTTC. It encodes CASSFGGRTYEQYF.

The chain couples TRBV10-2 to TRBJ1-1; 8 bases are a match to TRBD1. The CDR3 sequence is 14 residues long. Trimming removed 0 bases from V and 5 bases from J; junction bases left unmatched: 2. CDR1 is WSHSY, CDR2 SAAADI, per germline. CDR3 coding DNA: TGCGCCAGCAGTGAGTCGAGGACAGGGACTGAAGCTTTCTTT. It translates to CASSESRTGTEAFF.

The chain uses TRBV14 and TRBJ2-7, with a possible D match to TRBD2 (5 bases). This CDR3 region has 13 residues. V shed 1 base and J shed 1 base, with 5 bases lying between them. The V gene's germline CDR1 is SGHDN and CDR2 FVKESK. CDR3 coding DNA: TGTGCCAGCAGCCAAGCGGGATCCTACGAGCAGTACTTC. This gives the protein CASSQAGSYEQYF.

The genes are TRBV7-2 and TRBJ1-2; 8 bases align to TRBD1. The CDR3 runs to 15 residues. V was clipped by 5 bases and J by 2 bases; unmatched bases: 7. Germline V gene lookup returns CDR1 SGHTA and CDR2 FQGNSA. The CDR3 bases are TGTGCCAGCAGCATGACAGGGGTCGGCAACTATGGCTACACCTTC. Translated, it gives CASSMTGVGNYGYTF.

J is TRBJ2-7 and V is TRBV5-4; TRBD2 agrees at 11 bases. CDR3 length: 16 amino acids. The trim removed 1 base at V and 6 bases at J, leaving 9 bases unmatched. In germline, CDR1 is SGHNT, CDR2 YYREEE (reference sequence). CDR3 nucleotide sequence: TGTGCCAGCAGCTTGCTCACCCCACTAGCGGGGGTCGAGCAGTACTTC. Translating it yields CASSLLTPLAGVEQYF.

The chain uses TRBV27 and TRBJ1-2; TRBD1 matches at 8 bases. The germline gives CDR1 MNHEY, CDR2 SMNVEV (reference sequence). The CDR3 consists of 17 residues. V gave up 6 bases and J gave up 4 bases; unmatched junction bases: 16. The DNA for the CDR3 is TGTGCCAGCAGCAAGATAACGACCCAAACAGGGGGCTATGGCTACACCTTC. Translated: CASSKITTQTGGYGYTF.

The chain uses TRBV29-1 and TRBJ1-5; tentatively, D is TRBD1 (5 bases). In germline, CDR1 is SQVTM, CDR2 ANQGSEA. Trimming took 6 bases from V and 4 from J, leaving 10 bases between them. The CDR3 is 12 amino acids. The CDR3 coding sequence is TGCAGCGTCGCGGGACCGAATCAGCCCCAGCATTTT. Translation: CSVAGPNQPQHF.

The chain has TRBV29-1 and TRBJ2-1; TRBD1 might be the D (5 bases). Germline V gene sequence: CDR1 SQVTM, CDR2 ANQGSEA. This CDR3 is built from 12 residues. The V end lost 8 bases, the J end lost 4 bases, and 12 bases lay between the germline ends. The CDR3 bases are TGCAGCTATTCCGACAGTTACAATGAGCAGTTCTTC. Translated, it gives CSYSDSYNEQFF.

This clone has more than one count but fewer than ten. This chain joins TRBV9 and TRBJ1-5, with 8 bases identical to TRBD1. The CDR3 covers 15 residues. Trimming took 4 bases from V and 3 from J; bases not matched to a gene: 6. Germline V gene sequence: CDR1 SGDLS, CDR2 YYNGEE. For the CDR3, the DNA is TGTGCCAGCAGCCCTGGACAGGGTCTCAATCAGCCCCAGCATTTT. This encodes CASSPGQGLNQPQHF.

The chain's CDR3 is CASRRQGGTEAFF. For the CDR3, the DNA is TGCGCCAGCAGGAGACAGGGGGGTACTGAAGCTTTCTTT. The rearrangement joins TRBV5-1 to TRBJ1-1; 9 nucleotides agree with TRBD1. Per germline, CDR1 SGHRS and CDR2 YFSETQ. The CDR3 totals 13 residues. Trimming cost V 5 bases and J 5 bases; bases outside gene matches: 4.

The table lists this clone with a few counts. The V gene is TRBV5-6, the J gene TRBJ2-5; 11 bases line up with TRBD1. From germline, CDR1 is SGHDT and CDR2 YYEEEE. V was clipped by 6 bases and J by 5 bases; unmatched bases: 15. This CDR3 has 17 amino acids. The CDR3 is CASMPEQWTGGYETQYF. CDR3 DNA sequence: TGTGCCAGCATGCCTGAACAATGGACAGGGGGCTATGAGACCCAGTACTTC.